The 18 T cell receptor beta chains presented below share a single source sample, sequenced in a study of shared clonotypes between healthy human individuals. Naive CD8 isolation took CD45RO-negative cells positively selected for CCR7 and excluded terminally differentiated effector memory CD45RA+ cells. Clones were read by immunoSEQ multiplex PCR, and TCRdb kept only the in-frame ones, dropping some. Among about 2 million clones listed, over 85% were seen once. Sequenced sample: naive CD8+ T cells sorted from blood. These receptors were collected from a man aged 18 to 35 in good health.

The chain joins TRBV11-2 to TRBJ2-7; 7 bases match TRBD1. The V gene's germline CDR1 is SGHAT and CDR2 FQNNGV. The V and J ends lost 3 bases and 0 bases, in that order; junction bases with no gene match: 5. The CDR3 is 15 residues long. The CDR3 coding sequence is TGTGCCAGCAGCTTGGACCGGGACAGCTCCTACGAGCAGTACTTC. This gives the protein CASSLDRDSSYEQYF.

For this clone: Other DNA sequences of this sample code for an identical CDR3. The CDR3 DNA reads TGTGCCAGCAGCGTTGGGACAGGGGACTACGAGCAGTACTTC. Translated: CASSVGTGDYEQYF. V and J are TRBV9 and TRBJ2-7, with 10 positions matching TRBD1. This CDR3 has 14 amino acids. J was trimmed by 3 bases and V by 2 bases; bases with no gene match: 2. Germline lookup yields CDR1 SGDLS and CDR2 YYNGEE.

This clone has only one observation. The genes are TRBV11-2 and TRBJ1-1; D might be TRBD1 (5 bases). V was cut by 5 bases and J by 4 bases, with 11 bases left in between. Looked up from germline, CDR1 is SGHAT and CDR2 is FQNNGV. There are 13 residues in the CDR3. Here the CDR3 reads CASSDTGGTEAFF. In DNA form, the CDR3 reads TGTGCCAGCAGCGACACGGGGGGCACTGAAGCTTTCTTT.

In regard to this clone: The sample contains more than one DNA sequence encoding this CDR3. This chain links TRBV28 with TRBJ1-1; possible D gene TRBD1, 6 bases. The CDR3 is 13 residues long. V dropped 5 bases and J dropped 4 bases, with 11 bases sitting between them. CDR1 is MDHEN, CDR2 SYDVKM, per germline. In DNA form, the CDR3 reads TGTGCCAGCAGTCTAGGGGGGACCACTGAAGCTTTCTTT. Translating gives CASSLGGTTEAFF.

The chain is built from TRBV30 and TRBJ2-5; the D gene is possibly TRBD2 (6 bases). CDR1 is GTSNPN and CDR2 is SVGIG in the germline V gene (reference sequence). V lost 2 bases to trimming and J lost 5 bases, with 12 bases between them. The CDR3 is made up of 13 amino acids. The CDR3 DNA reads as TGTGCCTGGAGTCCCACGGGGAGGGAGACCCAGTACTTC. The encoded protein is CAWSPTGRETQYF.

The chain uses TRBV6-1 and TRBJ1-2; 10 bases agree with TRBD1. Germline loops: CDR1 MNHNS, CDR2 SASEGT. The V segment lost 0 bases and the J segment 7 bases; nucleotides outside the gene matches: 5. The CDR3 is 15 residues long. The CDR3: CASSEAGQGFGGYTF. In DNA, the CDR3 is TGTGCCAGCAGTGAAGCGGGACAGGGGTTCGGTGGCTACACCTTC.

The chain recombines TRBV5-4 with TRBJ2-1; 7 bases match TRBD2. The germline gives CDR1 SGHNT, CDR2 YYREEE (reference sequence). With 7 bases clipped from V and 6 bases from J, the junction kept 1 base outside the gene matches. This CDR3 is built from 11 residues. The CDR3 here is CASGLVNEQFF. Here the CDR3 DNA reads TGTGCCAGCGGACTAGTCAATGAGCAGTTCTTC.

The chain has TRBV5-1 and TRBJ1-3; TRBD1 is a possible D gene (6 bases). Trimming shortened V by 3 bases and J by 6 bases, and 19 bases separated the two germline ends. From germline, CDR1 is SGHRS and CDR2 YFSETQ. The CDR3 has 16 amino acids. The CDR3 nucleotides are TGCGCCAGCAGCTGGGCCCGGCAGGGGACCGAAAACACCATATATTTT. The encoded protein is CASSWARQGTENTIYF.

This CDR3 reads CASSLGGLADTYEQYF. The DNA of the CDR3 is TGTGCCAGCAGCTTAGGGGGACTAGCTGATACCTACGAGCAGTACTTC. This sequence joins TRBV7-2 and TRBJ2-7; 9 bases are a match to TRBD2. The length of the CDR3 is 16 residues. Per the germline V gene, CDR1 is SGHTA and CDR2 is FQGNSA. Trimming cost V 1 base and J 2 bases; bases outside gene matches: 6.

The V and J genes are TRBV19 and TRBJ2-7, with a tentative D call TRBD2 (5 bases). Germline V gives CDR1 LNHDA, CDR2 SQIVND (reference sequence). The CDR3 runs to 14 residues. The germline V and J ends were trimmed by 4 bases and 4 bases, with 14 bases remaining between them. CDR3 DNA: TGTGCCAGTAGTAAAACTAGTACAGATTACGAGCAGTACTTC. Translating gives CASSKTSTDYEQYF.

The rearrangement uses TRBV27 and TRBJ2-7; D is ambiguous. The V end lost 4 bases, the J end lost 3 bases, and 16 bases lay between the germline ends. This CDR3 contains 15 residues. The germline V gene has CDR1 MNHEY and CDR2 SMNVEV (reference sequence). CDR3 in DNA: TGTGCCAGCAGTTCCCTCCGTCAGGAATTCTACGAGCAGTACTTC. Translated: CASSSLRQEFYEQYF.

The chain has TRBV6-1 and TRBJ2-5; 8 bases line up with TRBD1. Per germline, CDR1 MNHNS and CDR2 SASEGT. This CDR3 has 14 amino acids. The trim removed 3 bases at V and 4 bases at J, leaving 4 bases unmatched. The CDR3 bases are TGTGCCAGCAGTGATGGACAGGGACCAGAGACCCAGTACTTC. Amino acid sequence: CASSDGQGPETQYF.

In the case of this clone: Being one base from a much bigger clone, this may be a read error. The sample contains more than one DNA sequence encoding this CDR3. This chain links TRBV7-8 with TRBJ2-5; no clear D gene. V was shortened by 0 bases and J by 5 bases, with 1 base between the two germline ends. The CDR3 consists of 11 residues. Per germline, CDR1 SGHVS and CDR2 FQNEAQ. The CDR3: CASSLAETQYF. CDR3 DNA: TGTGCCAGCAGCTTAGCGGAGACCCAGTACTTC.

The chain uses TRBV9 and TRBJ2-6, with no clear D. This CDR3 has 14 amino acids. The V gene lost 4 bases and the J gene lost 3 bases, with 8 bases spanning the gap. Germline CDR1 SGDLS, CDR2 YYNGEE. The CDR3 DNA is TGTGCCAGCAGCCCAACCGGTGGGGCCAACGTCCTGACTTTC. As protein: CASSPTGGANVLTF.

V usage is TRBV28 and J usage is TRBJ2-1; D possibly corresponds to TRBD1 (6 bases). V lost 7 bases to trimming and J lost 9 bases, with 16 bases between them. Germline V gene data show CDR1 as MDHEN and CDR2 as SYDVKM. The CDR3 loop spans 13 amino acids. The CDR3 DNA reads as TGTGCCAGCACAGATACAGGGTCCGGTGAGCAGTTCTTC. Amino acids: CASTDTGSGEQFF.

This sequence joins TRBV30 and TRBJ1-3; no clear D gene. Trimming stripped 1 base from V and 2 bases from J, with 6 bases between. The CDR3 sequence is 13 residues long. Germline V CDR1 and CDR2: GTSNPN, SVGIG (reference sequence). Here the CDR3 reads CAWSGGTGNTIYF. The CDR3 nucleotides are TGTGCCTGGAGTGGAGGGACTGGAAACACCATATATTTT.

The chain carries TRBV13 and TRBJ2-1; 8 nucleotides align to TRBD2. Germline V CDR1 and CDR2: PRHDT, FYEKMQ (reference sequence). The ends lost 4 bases at V and 9 bases at J; junction bases unmatched: 14. The CDR3 contains 16 residues. CDR3 in DNA: TGTGCCAGCAGCTCGGGACCGGGACTAGGGGTCGGTGAGCAGTTCTTC. Its protein product is CASSSGPGLGVGEQFF.

CDR3 protein: CSVGQASSGANVLTF. The CDR3 nucleotides read TGCAGCGTTGGACAGGCAAGCTCTGGGGCCAACGTCCTGACTTTC. This sequence joins TRBV29-1 and TRBJ2-6; D perhaps matches TRBD1 (6 bases). Germline CDR1 is SQVTM and CDR2 is ANQGSEA. Trimming pared 4 bases from V and 0 bases from J, leaving 10 bases between. The CDR3 is 15 residues long.